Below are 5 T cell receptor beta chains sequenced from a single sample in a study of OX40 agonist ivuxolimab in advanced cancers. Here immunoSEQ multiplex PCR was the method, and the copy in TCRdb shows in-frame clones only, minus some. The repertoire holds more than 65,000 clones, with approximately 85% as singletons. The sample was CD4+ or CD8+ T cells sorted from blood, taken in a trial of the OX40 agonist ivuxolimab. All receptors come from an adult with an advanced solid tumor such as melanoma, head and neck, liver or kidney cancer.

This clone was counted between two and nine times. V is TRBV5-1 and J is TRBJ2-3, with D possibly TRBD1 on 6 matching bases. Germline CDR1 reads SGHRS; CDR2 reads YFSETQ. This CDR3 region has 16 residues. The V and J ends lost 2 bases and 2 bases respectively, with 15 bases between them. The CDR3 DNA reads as TGCGCCAGCAGCTTCACAGGGCCATCCTACACAGATACGCAGTATTTT. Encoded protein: CASSFTGPSYTDTQYF.

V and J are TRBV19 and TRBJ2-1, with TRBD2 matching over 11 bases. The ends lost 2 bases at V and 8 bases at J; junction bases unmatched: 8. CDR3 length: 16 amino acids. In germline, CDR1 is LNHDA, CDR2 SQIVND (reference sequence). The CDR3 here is CASSIRLAGNIDEQFF. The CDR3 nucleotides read TGTGCCAGTAGTATAAGACTAGCGGGAAATATCGATGAGCAGTTCTTC.

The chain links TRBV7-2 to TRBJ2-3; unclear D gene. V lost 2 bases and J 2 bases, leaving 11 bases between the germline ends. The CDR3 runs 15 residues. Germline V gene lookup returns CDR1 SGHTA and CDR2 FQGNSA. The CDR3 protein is CASSLYGGYTDTQYF. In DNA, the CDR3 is TGTGCCAGCAGCTTATATGGCGGATACACAGATACGCAGTATTTT.

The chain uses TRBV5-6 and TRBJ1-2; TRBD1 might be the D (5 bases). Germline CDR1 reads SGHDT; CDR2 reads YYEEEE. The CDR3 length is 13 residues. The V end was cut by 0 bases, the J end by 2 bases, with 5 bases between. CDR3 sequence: CASSLDRNYGYTF. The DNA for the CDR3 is TGTGCCAGCAGCTTGGACAGGAACTATGGCTACACCTTC. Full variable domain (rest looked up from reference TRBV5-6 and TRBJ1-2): DAGVTQSPTHLIKTRGQQVTLRCSPKSGHDTVSWYQQALGQGPQFIFQYYEEEERQRGNFPDRFSGHQFPNYSSELNVNALLLGDSALYLCASSLDRNYGYTFGSGTRLTVV.

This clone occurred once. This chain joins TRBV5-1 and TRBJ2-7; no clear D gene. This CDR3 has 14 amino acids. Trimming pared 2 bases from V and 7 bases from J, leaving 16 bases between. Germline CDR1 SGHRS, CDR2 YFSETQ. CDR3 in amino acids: CASSFGGPTREQYF. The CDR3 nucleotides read TGCGCCAGCAGCTTTGGCGGCCCCACCCGGGAGCAGTACTTC.